The source of this TCR beta chain is a study of blood T cell repertoires in COVID-19. Study-level background: Donors in the United States, Italy and Spain gave samples during acute or convalescent COVID-19. Sources were T cells, B-cell-depleted T cells, or PBMCs; the material itself was cDNA or gDNA.

Trimming took off 3 bases at V and 1 base at J, with 10 bases between the two ends. Germline assignment: CDR1 DFQATT and CDR2 SNEGSKA (reference sequence). The CDR3 runs to 13 residues. As handled by the study authors: The assay estimated nucleated cells by amplifying reference gene primers. Method: immunoSEQ multiplex PCR; TCRdb's copy keeps in-frame clones and lacks some. V, J and clone size derive from that table, while D and trimming were established from the DNA sequence. The top ten clones hold 17% of a sample with about 82,000 clones, 65% to 85% of them seen once. The receptor was isolated from a woman aged 55-69 years with acute or convalescent COVID-19. The chain links TRBV20-1 to TRBJ2-7; TRBD2 is a possible D gene (6 bases). Input material: peripheral blood. The CDR3 DNA is TGCAGTGCTAGTCGGGACTCTTCCTACGAGCAGTACTTC. Its protein is CSASRDSSYEQYF.